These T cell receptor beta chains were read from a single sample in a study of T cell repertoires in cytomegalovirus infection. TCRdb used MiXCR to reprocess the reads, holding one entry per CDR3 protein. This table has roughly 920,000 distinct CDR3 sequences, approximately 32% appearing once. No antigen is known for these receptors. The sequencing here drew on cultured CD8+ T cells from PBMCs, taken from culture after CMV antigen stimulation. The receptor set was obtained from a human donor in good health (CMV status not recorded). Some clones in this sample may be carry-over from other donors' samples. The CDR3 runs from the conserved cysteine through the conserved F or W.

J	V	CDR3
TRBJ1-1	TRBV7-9	CASSLSDREKPVGAFF
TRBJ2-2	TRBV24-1	CATSDFINTGELFF
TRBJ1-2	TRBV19	CASSPVGRGWEAGYTF
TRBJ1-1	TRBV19	CASKTGTEAFF
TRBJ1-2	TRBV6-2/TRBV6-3	CASSKRWTGEPQRYGCTF
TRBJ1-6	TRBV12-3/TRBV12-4	CASSFQDGGSPLHF
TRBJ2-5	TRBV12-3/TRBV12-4	CASNLGGVLETQYF
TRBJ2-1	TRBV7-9	CATLRGTAEQFF
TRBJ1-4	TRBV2	CASSEREEPEKLFF
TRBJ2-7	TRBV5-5	CASSLGTGTPYEQYF
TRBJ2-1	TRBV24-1	CATRARTGFSEQFF
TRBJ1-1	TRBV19	CATSPGTLSGTEAFF
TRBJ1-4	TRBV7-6	CASSLPGGAATNEKLFF
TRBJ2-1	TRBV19	CASSISSGGAYSYNEQFF
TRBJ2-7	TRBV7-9	CASSGSAGPFYEQYF
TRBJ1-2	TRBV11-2	CASSLGQGLYYGYTF
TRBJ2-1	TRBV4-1	CASSQESGLYNEQFF
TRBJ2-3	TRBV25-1	CASSVYGVVPDTQYF
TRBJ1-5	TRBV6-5	CASSYFGGPYSNQPQHF
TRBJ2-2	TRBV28	CATRTRGNGELFF
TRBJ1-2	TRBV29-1	CSVSRDAPNYGYTF
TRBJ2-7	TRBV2	CASSDQGTSGWIPGGSYEQYF
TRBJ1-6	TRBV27	CASSPNRVKYNSPLHF
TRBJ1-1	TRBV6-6	CASLGVVDEAFF
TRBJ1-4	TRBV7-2	CASGVRRNEKLFF